A single sample gave rise to the 17 T cell receptor beta chains below, sequenced in a study of radiotherapy plus CTLA-4 blockade in lung cancer. Measured with immunoSEQ multiplex PCR; TCRdb has only the in-frame clones, and not every one. Among about 33,000 clones listed, over 75% were seen once. This specimen was peripheral blood, taken from a patient treated with radiotherapy plus ipilimumab. The source is a human donor with non-small cell lung cancer that progressed on radiotherapy plus ipilimumab.

This clone has a single count. J is TRBJ1-2 and V is TRBV6-6, with TRBD1 matching over 7 bases. Per the germline V gene, CDR1 is MNHNY and CDR2 is SVGAGI (reference sequence). J was trimmed by 5 bases and V by 7 bases; bases with no gene match: 10. The CDR3 loop spans 14 amino acids. The CDR3 sequence: CASIPPGQRYGYTF. The CDR3 DNA reads as TGTGCCAGCATCCCACCGGGACAGAGATATGGCTACACCTTC.

The rearrangement links TRBV25-1 to TRBJ2-1; 7 bases are shared with TRBD1. CDR1 is MGHDK and CDR2 is SYGVNS in the germline V gene. This CDR3 spans 17 amino acids. The V gene end was trimmed by 3 bases and the J gene end by 5 bases; junction bases not matched to a gene: 13. The CDR3 nucleotides read TGTGCCAGCAGTGATACCGTGCAGCTGACAGGGAACAATGAGCAGTTCTTC. Protein: CASSDTVQLTGNNEQFF.

This clone appeared a few times. The V gene is TRBV14, the J gene TRBJ2-5, with a possible D match to TRBD2 (6 bases). The CDR3 consists of 14 residues. V dropped 2 bases and J dropped 0 bases, with 7 bases sitting between them. Germline V gene sequence: CDR1 SGHDN, CDR2 FVKESK. In DNA, the CDR3 is TGTGCCAGCAGCCAACGGGGGTACCAAGAGACCCAGTACTTC. Its protein product is CASSQRGYQETQYF.

The chain carries TRBV21-1 and TRBJ2-3; the D call TRBD1 from the table was never checked on the DNA. TRBV21-1 is a listed pseudogene. CDR3 length equals 13 residues. In DNA, the CDR3 is TGTGCCAGCTCTTCCCCCAGGGCAGATACGCAGTATTTT. Its translation is CASSSPRADTQYF.

This rearrangement joins TRBV27 to TRBJ2-1; TRBD2 matches 9 bases. This CDR3 spans 14 amino acids. CDR1 MNHEY and CDR2 SMNVEV come from the germline V gene (reference sequence). The V gene end was trimmed by 8 bases and the J gene end by 2 bases; junction bases not matched to a gene: 4. Here the CDR3 DNA reads TGTGCCAGCGCGGGGGGGCTCCCCTACAATGAGCAGTTCTTC. Translating gives CASAGGLPYNEQFF.

The chain employs TRBV5-1 and TRBJ1-1, with 7 bases lining up with TRBD1. J lost 7 bases, V lost 5 bases, and 14 bases had no gene match. The CDR3 covers 15 residues. In germline, CDR1 is SGHRS, CDR2 YFSETQ. The CDR3 sequence is CASSLNPGTAGEAFF. In nucleotides, the CDR3 is TGCGCCAGCAGTCTTAACCCCGGGACAGCGGGTGAAGCTTTCTTT.

A single count supports this clone. The chain has TRBV7-2 and TRBJ2-5; TRBD2 matches at 8 bases. The CDR3 runs 17 residues. CDR1 is SGHTA, CDR2 FQGNSA, per germline. V lost 8 bases, J lost 5 bases, and 19 bases stayed unmatched. The CDR3 loop is CASGRRPGGRMEETQYF. The DNA for the CDR3 is TGTGCCAGCGGTCGGCGTCCGGGGGGGCGGATGGAGGAGACCCAGTACTTC. Using reference TRBV7-2 and TRBJ2-5 for the parts outside the CDR3, the full variable domain is GAGVSQSPSNKVTEKGKDVELRCDPISGHTALYWYRQSLGQGLEFLIYFQGNSAPDKSGLPSDRFSAERTGGSVSTLTIQRTQQEDSAVYLCASGRRPGGRMEETQYFGPGTRLLVL.

This clone was recorded once. CDR3 in amino acids: CASSRGLGTNEKLFF. The CDR3 DNA sequence: TGTGCCAGCAGCCGGGGGTTAGGAACGAATGAAAAACTGTTTTTT. This sequence joins TRBV11-2 and TRBJ1-4; D may be TRBD1 (5 bases). The V gene's germline CDR1 is SGHAT and CDR2 FQNNGV. Trimming took 5 bases from V and 5 from J, leaving 15 bases between them. This CDR3 contains 15 residues.

The chain is built from TRBV7-8 and TRBJ1-1; TRBD1 matches at 7 bases. Germline V gives CDR1 SGHVS, CDR2 FQNEAQ. The CDR3 is 14 residues long. V shed 6 bases, J shed 7 bases, and the junction held 11 bases outside the gene matches. CDR3 residues: CASSRRDSSFEAFF. The CDR3 bases are TGTGCCAGCAGTCGACGGGACAGCTCCTTTGAAGCTTTCTTT.

As DNA, the CDR3 is TGTGCCAGCAGCGTTACAGCGGGGGGCACAGATACGCAGTATTTT. Its protein is CASSVTAGGTDTQYF. The chain combines TRBV9 with TRBJ2-3; 8 bases are shared with TRBD2. CDR3 length equals 15 residues. Germline V gene data show CDR1 as SGDLS and CDR2 as YYNGEE. V shed 2 bases and J 1 base; nucleotides not matched to a gene: 3. Supplemented by reference TRBV9 and TRBJ2-3, the full variable domain reads DSGVTQTPKHLITATGQRVTLRCSPRSGDLSVYWYQQSLDQGLQFLIQYYNGEERAKGNILERFSAQQFPDLHSELNLSSLELGDSALYFCASSVTAGGTDTQYFGPGTRLTVL.

This chain links TRBV7-2 with TRBJ1-5, with 7 positions matching TRBD1. V shed 5 bases and J 5 bases; nucleotides not matched to a gene: 6. CDR1 SGHTA and CDR2 FQGNSA come from the germline V gene. This CDR3 spans 14 amino acids. This chain's CDR3 is CASSPQGKDQPQHF. As DNA, the CDR3 is TGTGCCAGCAGCCCACAGGGGAAAGATCAGCCCCAGCATTTT.

This clone came up once. This chain links TRBV6-6 with TRBJ2-7; D may be TRBD2 (5 bases). This CDR3 contains 14 residues. CDR1 is MNHNY and CDR2 is SVGAGI in the germline V gene (reference sequence). Trimming removed 0 bases from V and 3 bases from J, with 9 bases in between. CDR3 DNA: TGTGCCAGCAGTTACTCGGGAGTCGGCTACGAGCAGTACTTC. Protein: CASSYSGVGYEQYF.

The chain has TRBV5-1 and TRBJ1-1; 8 bases match TRBD1. The CDR3 is 19 amino acids. Germline trimming cut 3 bases from V and 3 bases from J; bases unmatched to any gene: 19. CDR1 is SGHRS and CDR2 is YFSETQ in the germline V gene. The CDR3 here is CASSSRTGSESVLDTEAFF. In DNA form, the CDR3 reads TGCGCCAGCAGCTCCCGGACAGGGTCTGAGTCGGTTTTGGACACTGAAGCTTTCTTT.

The chain joins TRBV5-5 to TRBJ2-1, with TRBD1 identical over 7 bases. The J segment lost 6 bases and the V segment lost 0 bases, leaving 6 bases of the junction unmatched. In germline, CDR1 is SGHKS, CDR2 YYEKEE (reference sequence). The CDR3 length is 15 residues. In DNA form, the CDR3 reads TGTGCCAGCAGCTTGGTAAGGGGGCCGATCAATGAGCAGTTCTTC. The encoded protein is CASSLVRGPINEQFF.

The chain recombines TRBV27 with TRBJ2-3; 10 bases map to TRBD1. The germline V gene has CDR1 MNHEY and CDR2 SMNVEV (reference sequence). V lost 1 base, J lost 0 bases, and 10 bases stayed unmatched. The CDR3 consists of 19 residues. The CDR3 here is CASSLWQRDRGFSTDTQYF. CDR3 DNA: TGTGCCAGCAGTTTATGGCAGCGGGACAGGGGTTTTAGCACAGATACGCAGTATTTT.

The chain carries TRBV15 and TRBJ2-7; the match to TRBD2 covers 13 bases. The V gene end was trimmed by 5 bases and the J gene end by 3 bases; junction bases not matched to a gene: 1. Germline V gives CDR1 LNHNV, CDR2 YYDKDF (reference sequence). The CDR3 contains 14 residues. CDR3 loop: CATSRTSGGYEQYF. DNA of the CDR3: TGTGCCACCAGCCGGACTAGCGGGGGCTACGAGCAGTACTTC.

The V call is TRBV10-3, the J call TRBJ2-3, with 12 positions matching TRBD2. The junction had 13 bases not matched to a gene; V was cut back by 10 bases and J by 5 bases. Looked up from germline, CDR1 is ENHRY and CDR2 is SYGVKD. The CDR3 is 16 amino acids. The CDR3 DNA follows: TGTGCCACCGCGTCGACTAGCGGGGGCGAGCGAGATACGCAGTATTTT. Encoded protein: CATASTSGGERDTQYF.